This is a list of T cell receptor beta chains from one sample in a study of T cell changes during pregnancy in multiple sclerosis. Produced via immunoSEQ multiplex PCR; TCRdb's table is partial and in-frame only. The sample has more than 45,000 clones; 93% are singletons. The sample here was CD8+ T cells from peripheral blood mononuclear cells, taken in the second trimester of pregnancy. The receptors originated from a female donor with multiple sclerosis, enrolled in a pregnancy study. CDR3s include the opening cysteine and the closing phenylalanine or tryptophan. Fields, in order: D gene, J gene, clone size, V gene, CDR3 protein, CDR3 DNA. A D gene is named only where the DNA matches it firmly. Size is omitted from some rows. Given values are once, few, many or a class for expanded clones.

TRBD2 TRBJ2-7 . TRBV28 CASRRTSFEQYF TGTGCCAGCAGACGGACTAGTTTCGAGCAGTACTTC
TRBD1 TRBJ1-5 . TRBV7-2 CASSWGTGQFSNQPQHF TGTGCCAGCAGCTGGGGGACAGGGCAGTTTAGCAATCAGCCCCAGCATTTT
TRBD1 TRBJ2-1 . TRBV29-1 CSVEVTGEGNEQFF TGCAGCGTTGAGGTGACAGGGGAAGGCAATGAGCAGTTCTTC
TRBD1 TRBJ2-1 . TRBV27 CASTSSGGSYNEQFF TGTGCCAGCACCTCCTCAGGGGGCTCCTACAATGAGCAGTTCTTC
. TRBJ1-4 . TRBV5-4 CASSRAPGLGEKLFF TGTGCCAGCAGTCGAGCCCCAGGTCTTGGGGAAAAACTGTTTTTT
. TRBJ2-1 . TRBV28 CASSPPLQGNEQFF TGTGCCAGCAGTCCCCCCTTACAGGGCAATGAGCAGTTCTTC
. TRBJ2-2 . TRBV27 CASSAGTQTTGELFF TGTGCCAGCAGCGCCGGGACTCAAACCACCGGGGAGCTGTTTTTT
. TRBJ2-7 . TRBV7-6 CASSLAPRGIYAEQYF TGTGCCAGCAGCTTAGCACCCCGGGGGATCTACGCGGAGCAGTACTTC
TRBD2 TRBJ2-7 . TRBV4-2 CASSQASGGSYEQYF TGTGCCAGCAGCCAAGCTAGCGGGGGTTCCTACGAGCAGTACTTC
. TRBJ2-7 . TRBV5-1 CASSLSSTGLYEQYF TGCGCCAGCAGCCTCAGTTCGACCGGACTTTACGAGCAGTACTTC
TRBD2 TRBJ2-2 . TRBV18 CASSPPGGRTTGELFF TGTGCCAGCTCACCACCTGGCGGGAGGACCACCGGGGAGCTGTTTTTT
TRBD2 TRBJ2-7 . TRBV13 CASSLGLAGGPYEQYF TGTGCCAGCAGCTTGGGGCTAGCGGGGGGGCCCTACGAGCAGTACTTC
. TRBJ2-5 . TRBV7-9 CASSLAPQGQQETQYF TGTGCCAGCAGCTTAGCCCCCCAGGGGCAGCAAGAGACCCAGTACTTC
. TRBJ2-1 . TRBV27 CASSFFQGSGNEQFF TGTGCCAGCAGTTTTTTTCAGGGTTCAGGCAATGAGCAGTTCTTC
. TRBJ1-1 . TRBV4-2 CASSPTGMNTEAFF TGTGCCAGCAGCCCGACAGGTATGAACACTGAAGCTTTCTTT
TRBD1 TRBJ1-2 once TRBV5-4 CASSVTSGTVNYGYTF TGTGCCAGCAGCGTAACCTCCGGGACAGTCAACTATGGCTACACCTTC
. TRBJ1-1 . TRBV4-1 CASSSDAGRLNTEAFF TGCGCCAGCAGCTCGGACGCAGGGCGCTTGAACACTGAAGCTTTCTTT
TRBD1 TRBJ2-7 few TRBV27 CASSLSQGAVYEQYF TGTGCCAGCAGTTTATCCCAGGGGGCGGTCTACGAGCAGTACTTC
TRBD2 TRBJ2-1 . TRBV9 CASSVEIQGSGGNEQFF TGTGCCAGCAGCGTAGAAATTCAGGGTAGCGGGGGCAATGAGCAGTTCTTC
. TRBJ2-7 . TRBV7-6 CASSPIGQGSSDYEQYF TGTGCCAGCAGCCCTATAGGGCAGGGGTCGAGCGACTACGAGCAGTACTTC
. TRBJ1-2 . TRBV28 CASSFAGSYGYTF TGTGCCAGCAGTTTTGCAGGGTCCTATGGCTACACCTTC
TRBD2 TRBJ2-7 once TRBV7-9 CASSPPSGSQAYEQYF TGTGCCAGCAGCCCCCCTAGCGGGAGCCAAGCCTACGAGCAGTACTTC
. TRBJ2-5 . TRBV7-6 CASSLAAENTQTQYF TGTGCCAGCAGCTTAGCGGCCGAAAATACGCAGACCCAGTACTTC
. TRBJ2-7 . TRBV11-2 CASSQESGGAYEQYF TGCGCCAGCAGCCAAGAATCGGGGGGCGCCTACGAGCAGTACTTC